These 5 T cell receptor delta chains share one sample of origin, sequenced in a study of gamma-delta T cells after stem cell transplantation. TCRdb re-identified clones in the RT-PCR reads via CATT. The sample holds 1,000 to 1,200 delta-chain clones; 3% to 3.5% are singletons and the top ten take 30% to 35%. Specimen: gamma-delta T cells. These TCRs come from a human donor. It is not recorded whose cells these are; they may come from a transplant donor.

On this clone itself: It differs at one base from a far larger clone, so likely a read error. The same CDR3 is also encoded by other DNA sequences in this sample. The rearrangement uses TRDV2 and TRDJ1; 13 bases are shared with TRDD3. Unmatched junction bases numbered 22, after V lost 4 bases and J lost 9 bases. Germline-derived CDR1 and CDR2 are GEAIGNYY and EKD. The CDR3 sequence is 19 residues long. CDR3 sequence reads: CACDKAFGPGLTGGYELIF. As DNA, the CDR3 is TGTGCCTGTGATAAGGCCTTCGGACCAGGGCTTACTGGGGGATACGAACTCATCTTT.

About this clone itself: The TCRdb record carries a much larger clone's protein, which differs from this DNA's translation at residue 12; a read error is the likely cause, and the protein listed here is the DNA translation. V and J are TRDV2 and TRDJ1; 10 nucleotides agree with TRDD3. Per the germline V gene, CDR1 is GEAIGNYY and CDR2 is EKD. The CDR3 is 18 amino acids. J was trimmed by 1 base and V by 0 bases; bases with no gene match: 10. The chain's CDR3 is CACDTVGGGYPSTDKLIF. As DNA, the CDR3 is TGTGCCTGTGACACCGTTGGTGGGGGATACCCTAGCACCGATAAACTCATCTTT.

About this clone: A far larger clone is one nucleotide away, so this likely arose from a read error. Other DNA sequences of this sample code for an identical CDR3. V is TRDV2 and J is TRDJ1; 11 bases are a match to TRDD3. Germline V lookup: CDR1 GEAIGNYY, CDR2 EKD. J gave up 2 bases and V 3 bases, and 10 bases lay outside the gene matches. The CDR3 is 17 residues long. CDR3 amino acids: CACDAVLGDIRTDKLIF. The DNA for the CDR3 is TGTGCCTGTGACGCCGTACTGGGGGATATTAGAACCGATAAACTCATCTTT.

Worth noting for this clone: Being one base from a much bigger clone, this may be a read error. The V gene is TRDV2, the J gene TRDJ1; D is undetermined. Germline lookup yields CDR1 GEAIGNYY and CDR2 EKD. The CDR3 spans 15 residues. The ends were cut back, 3 bases at V and 1 base at J, with 14 bases in the middle. CDR3: CACDSVLRLTDKLIF. Written as DNA, the CDR3 is TGTGCCTGTGACTCAGTACTGAGGCTCACCGATAAACTCATCTTT.

Details on this clone: TCRdb pairs this DNA with a much larger clone's protein that differs at residue 21, likely a read error; the protein shown was translated from the DNA. The gene calls are TRDV2 and TRDJ1; 10 nucleotides align to TRDD3. Germline lookup yields CDR1 GEAIGNYY and CDR2 EKD. The CDR3 runs to 22 residues. The CDR3 DNA is TGTGCCTGTGACACCGTTAAAATTCCTCACAACCAACAAACTGGGGGATTCGATAAACTCACCTTT. Its translation: CACDTVKIPHNQQTGGFDKLTF.